Each of the 13 T cell receptor beta chains below was sequenced from the same sample in a study of shared clonotypes between healthy human individuals. Produced via immunoSEQ multiplex PCR; TCRdb's table is partial and in-frame only. The sample includes roughly 2,000,000 clones, roughly 94% of them seen just once. Positive CCR7 selection of CD45RO-negative cells yielded the naive CD8 cells, and terminally differentiated effector memory CD45RA+ cells were excluded. The sequenced material came from naive CD8+ T cells sorted from blood. These receptors all stem from a man in his late teens or twenties in good health.

This chain links TRBV2 with TRBJ2-3; perhaps TRBD1 as D (6 bases). Germline CDR1 SNHLY, CDR2 FYNNEI. The CDR3 consists of 15 residues. The V gene lost 5 bases and the J gene lost 0 bases, with 12 bases spanning the gap. The CDR3 reads CASSLTDSSTDTQYF. The CDR3 region has the DNA TGTGCCAGCAGTTTGACGGACAGTAGCACAGATACGCAGTATTTT. The entire variable domain, with the rest obtained from reference TRBV2 and TRBJ2-3, is as follows: EPEVTQTPSHQVTQMGQEVILRCVPISNHLYFYWYRQILGQKVEFLVSFYNNEISEKSEIFDDQFSVERPDGSNFTLKIRSTKLEDSAMYFCASSLTDSSTDTQYFGPGTRLTVL.

This chain joins TRBV7-4 and TRBJ2-1, with no clear D. Trimming stripped 3 bases from V and 5 bases from J, with 8 bases between. The CDR3 is 13 amino acids. Germline V gene sequence: CDR1 SGHVT, CDR2 SQSDAQ. CDR3 sequence: CASSFALDNEQFF. CDR3 sequence (DNA): TGTGCCAGCAGCTTTGCCCTAGACAATGAGCAGTTCTTC.

CDR3 nucleotides: TGCGCCAGCAGCGCTCTAGCGGGGGGACGAGAGACCCAGTACTTC. Amino acid sequence: CASSALAGGRETQYF. V gene TRBV5-1 combines with J gene TRBJ2-5, with 11 positions matching TRBD2. The junction had 6 bases not matched to a gene; V was cut back by 4 bases and J by 4 bases. CDR3 length: 15 amino acids. In germline, CDR1 is SGHRS, CDR2 YFSETQ.

This chain uses TRBV7-9 with TRBJ2-7; D not certain. Deletions cut 1 base from V and 3 bases from J, with 13 bases between. The length of the CDR3 is 15 residues. The germline V gene has CDR1 SEHNR and CDR2 FQNEAQ (reference sequence). DNA of the CDR3: TGTGCCAGCAGCTTAGGTCACCAAGGAGACTACGAGCAGTACTTC. Residues: CASSLGHQGDYEQYF.

Regarding this clone: Within the sample, other DNA sequences also encode this same CDR3. The gene calls are TRBV7-9 and TRBJ1-1, with 10 bases lining up with TRBD1. Germline-derived CDR1 and CDR2 are SEHNR and FQNEAQ (reference sequence). This CDR3 comprises 15 residues. Germline trimming cut 1 base from V and 1 base from J; bases unmatched to any gene: 0. CDR3 amino acids: CASSLGQGANTEAFF. Written as DNA, the CDR3 is TGTGCCAGCAGCTTAGGACAGGGGGCGAACACTGAAGCTTTCTTT. Drawing the rest from reference TRBV7-9 and TRBJ1-1, the complete variable domain is DTGVSQNPRHKITKRGQNVTFRCDPISEHNRLYWYRQTLGQGPEFLTYFQNEAQLEKSRLLSDRFSAERPKGSFSTLEIQRTEQGDSAMYLCASSLGQGANTEAFFGQGTRLTVV.

This chain connects TRBV19 to TRBJ2-1; 8 positions match TRBD1. V shed 4 bases and J 2 bases; nucleotides not matched to a gene: 4. CDR1 and CDR2 from the germline V gene are LNHDA and SQIVND (reference sequence). This CDR3 has 15 residues. DNA for the CDR3: TGTGCCAGTAGTACCGGACAGGGTGCCTACAATGAGCAGTTCTTC. Translation: CASSTGQGAYNEQFF.

The chain uses TRBV2 and TRBJ2-3, with no clear D. Germline-derived CDR1 and CDR2 are SNHLY and FYNNEI. Trimming removed 2 bases at V and 4 bases at J, with 10 bases between. The length of the CDR3 is 14 residues. In DNA, the CDR3 is TGTGCCAGCAGTGAACCCAGGTCCTCAGATACGCAGTATTTT. This translates into CASSEPRSSDTQYF.

As for this clone: The sample carries other DNA sequences with the same CDR3. The chain links TRBV19 to TRBJ1-5; D gene ambiguous. The CDR3 spans 15 residues. Germline V gene lookup returns CDR1 LNHDA and CDR2 SQIVND (reference sequence). V lost 5 bases and J lost 0, with 11 bases in between. The CDR3 DNA sequence: TGTGCCAGTAGTCTTACAGATTATAGCAATCAGCCCCAGCATTTT. It is translated as CASSLTDYSNQPQHF.

The count of this clone is one. The chain has TRBV29-1 and TRBJ1-2, with D possibly TRBD1 on 5 matching bases. The germline gives CDR1 SQVTM, CDR2 ANQGSEA. The CDR3 is made up of 14 amino acids. Trimming left V 3 bases short and J 2 bases short, with 13 bases between. CDR3 DNA: TGCAGCGTTGAGGATCCCTGGGGGAACTATGGCTACACCTTC. As protein: CSVEDPWGNYGYTF.

The rearrangement uses TRBV27 and TRBJ2-7, with a weak D call TRBD2 (5 bases). The CDR3 extends over 15 amino acids. Trimming pared 0 bases from V and 7 bases from J, leaving 16 bases between. Germline CDR1 and CDR2: MNHEY and SMNVEV (reference sequence). CDR3 nucleotide sequence: TGTGCCAGCAGTTTATCTCCCGGAGGTCTTTTGGAGCAGTACTTC. Translating gives CASSLSPGGLLEQYF.

The chain has TRBV28 and TRBJ1-6; D may be TRBD1 (6 bases). The CDR3 has 16 residues. Trimming took off 4 bases at V and 9 bases at J, with 19 bases between the two ends. The germline CDR1 and CDR2 sequences are MDHEN and SYDVKM. CDR3 residues: CASSWGLEALFSPLHF. In nucleotides, the CDR3 is TGTGCCAGCAGTTGGGGGCTGGAGGCACTTTTTTCACCCCTCCACTTT. Supplemented by reference TRBV28 and TRBJ1-6, the full variable domain reads DVKVTQSSRYLVKRTGEKVFLECVQDMDHENMFWYRQDPGLGLRLIYFSYDVKMKEKGDIPEGYSVSREKKERFSLILESASTNQTSMYLCASSWGLEALFSPLHFGNGTRLTVT.

This clone was counted only a few times. The chain employs TRBV6-1 and TRBJ1-5; D gene uncertain. CDR3 size: 15 residues. V lost 7 bases, J lost 0 bases, and 13 bases lay in between. From germline, CDR1 is MNHNS and CDR2 SASEGT. The CDR3, as DNA: TGTGCCAGCACCCCGACAACAAATAGCAATCAGCCCCAGCATTTT. Protein sequence: CASTPTTNSNQPQHF.

The chain carries TRBV9 and TRBJ2-3, with a tentative D call TRBD1 (5 bases). Germline CDR1 reads SGDLS; CDR2 reads YYNGEE. CDR3 size: 14 residues. V gave up 3 bases and J gave up 2 bases, with 10 bases separating them. CDR3 region: CASSGEGATDTQYF. The CDR3 nucleotides read TGTGCCAGCAGCGGGGAAGGGGCCACAGATACGCAGTATTTT.